The 14 T cell receptor beta chains given below trace back to one sample, sequenced in a study of breast tumors, draining lymph nodes, adjacent tissues. The lymph nodes were axillary draining lymph nodes from breast cancer patients. Using its own MiXCR run on the multiplex PCR reads, TCRdb lists one record per CDR3 protein. The data show 83,000 or so distinct CDR3 sequences, under 25% seen once. The specimen was axillary lymph node tissue. The receptors were gathered from a female donor with breast cancer. Some clones in this sample may be carry-over from other donors' samples.

V usage is TRBV6-1 and J usage is TRBJ1-3; D gene ambiguous. The CDR3 sequence is 14 residues long. Trimming removed 2 bases at V and 4 bases at J, with 9 bases between. Germline assignment: CDR1 MNHNS and CDR2 SASEGT. CDR3 coding DNA: TGTGCCAGCAGTGAAACAAAGGCCGGAAACACCATATATTTT. It translates to CASSETKAGNTIYF.

To note about this clonotype: A read error may be the cause here, since a much bigger clone is one base away. This sequence joins TRBV12-3 or TRBV12-4 and TRBJ2-3, with a tentative D call TRBD1 (5 bases). This CDR3 contains 11 residues. CDR3 in DNA: TGTGTCAGCAGGGACACAGATACGCAGTATTTT. Translation: CVSRDTDTQYF.

To note about this clonotype: Just one base apart from a much larger clone, this may be a read error. V gene TRBV10-3 combines with J gene TRBJ1-5; tentative D call: TRBD1 (6 bases). Per germline, CDR1 ENHRY and CDR2 SYGVKD. The CDR3 has 15 residues. V was clipped by 11 bases and J by 1 base, with 18 bases between them. The CDR3 loop is CACRSTGYSNQPQHF. For the CDR3, the DNA is TGTGCCTGCAGATCTACAGGGTACAGCAATCAGCCCCAGCATTTT.

As concerns this clonotype: At one end the junction does not follow the germline gene, possibly because of a read error. The rearrangement links TRBV15 to TRBJ1-5; D might be TRBD1 (5 bases). This CDR3 has 14 residues. Germline CDR1 and CDR2: LNHNV and YYDKDF (reference sequence). The CDR3 reads CVTSSWGGGQPQHF. The CDR3 DNA reads TGTGTCACCAGCAGTTGGGGGGGGGGTCAGCCCCAGCATTTT.

This clonotype was counted many times. The V and J genes are TRBV3-1 and TRBJ1-6; D gene uncertain. CDR1 LGHDT and CDR2 YNNKEL come from the germline V gene (reference sequence). V shed 0 bases and J shed 4 bases, with 4 bases lying between them. The CDR3 consists of 14 residues. For the CDR3, the DNA is TGTGCCAGCAGCCAAGAGATTTATAATTCACCCCTCCACTTT. Residues: CASSQEIYNSPLHF.

This clonotype was counted many times. This chain uses TRBV7-9 with TRBJ2-7, with 8 nucleotides matching TRBD1. The CDR3 has 15 amino acids. Germline V CDR1 and CDR2: SEHNR, FQNEAQ (reference sequence). Trimming removed 4 bases from V and 2 bases from J; junction bases left unmatched: 7. As DNA, the CDR3 is TGTGCCAGCAGCTCAAGGACAGGGAAGACCTACGAGCAGTACTTC. Its protein product is CASSSRTGKTYEQYF.

V usage is TRBV28 and J usage is TRBJ1-2, with D unclear. The ends were cut back, 2 bases at V and 6 bases at J, with 13 bases in the middle. The length of the CDR3 is 14 residues. Germline CDR1 and CDR2: MDHEN and SYDVKM. The CDR3, as DNA: TGTGCCAGCAGTTTACTCCGGCGAAGGAATGGCTACACCTTC. Protein: CASSLLRRRNGYTF.

This clonotype has ten or more counts. The chain employs TRBV12-3 or TRBV12-4 and TRBJ2-5; D ambiguous. V was pared by 1 base and J by 4 bases, with 7 bases between. CDR3 length equals 13 residues. CDR3 amino acids: CASSLENGETQYF. The CDR3 nucleotides read TGTGCCAGCAGTTTAGAGAACGGAGAGACCCAGTACTTC.

This clonotype came up many times. The chain recombines TRBV20-1 with TRBJ2-3, with TRBD2 matching over 12 bases. From germline, CDR1 is DFQATT and CDR2 SNEGSKA (reference sequence). CDR3 length: 19 amino acids. The trim removed 3 bases at V and 0 bases at J, leaving 13 bases unmatched. DNA of the CDR3: TGCAGTGCTAGCGAGGGAATTTGGACTAGCGGGAAGAGCACAGATACGCAGTATTTT. Translating it yields CSASEGIWTSGKSTDTQYF.

Ten or more counts support this clonotype. This chain joins TRBV9 and TRBJ2-5, with 13 bases matching TRBD2. From germline, CDR1 is SGDLS and CDR2 YYNGEE. Trimming cost V 3 bases and J 5 bases; bases outside gene matches: 10. This CDR3 comprises 17 residues. The CDR3 DNA follows: TGTGCCAGCAGCGCGACTAGCGGGAGGCCCGGAGTGGAGACCCAGTACTTC. Its protein is CASSATSGRPGVETQYF.

This chain connects TRBV5-5 to TRBJ1-2; 7 bases align to TRBD1. Germline trimming cut 4 bases from V and 4 bases from J; bases unmatched to any gene: 7. Germline lookup yields CDR1 SGHKS and CDR2 YYEKEE (reference sequence). There are 14 residues in the CDR3. CDR3 loop: CASSENRGGYGYTF. Written as DNA, the CDR3 is TGTGCCAGCAGCGAAAACAGGGGAGGCTATGGCTACACCTTC.

This clonotype has at least ten counts. The J gene is TRBJ2-3, the V gene TRBV20-1, with 11 bases identical to TRBD2. V was pared by 2 bases and J by 3 bases, with 10 bases of the junction left unmatched. There are 17 residues in the CDR3. Germline V lookup: CDR1 DFQATT, CDR2 SNEGSKA (reference sequence). For the CDR3, the DNA is TGCAGTGCTAGAAGACTAGCGGGGATCTTTCGGACAGATACGCAGTATTTT. It codes for CSARRLAGIFRTDTQYF.

This clonotype has ten or more counts. V is TRBV27 and J is TRBJ1-6, with a possible D match to TRBD1 (5 bases). The germline V gene has CDR1 MNHEY and CDR2 SMNVEV (reference sequence). V shed 7 bases and J shed 9 bases, with 16 bases lying between them. The CDR3 length is 14 residues. The CDR3 bases are TGTGCCAGCATCGTGGCCGGGAGGGGTTCACCCCTCCACTTT. It codes for CASIVAGRGSPLHF.

In this sample, this clonotype turned up a few times. The CDR3 DNA follows: TGTGCCAGCAGCCCCGTCGGACAGGGTCGAGATACGCAGTATTTT. This encodes CASSPVGQGRDTQYF. This chain uses TRBV3-1 with TRBJ2-3, with TRBD1 matching over 8 bases. CDR3 size: 15 residues. Germline V gives CDR1 LGHDT, CDR2 YNNKEL (reference sequence). J lost 5 bases, V lost 4 bases, and 8 bases had no gene match.